This TCR beta chain was found in a study of T cells after yellow fever vaccination. Study context: Fractions of low cell number were prepared using SMART-Seq v4 Ultra Low Input. Whole-study results and caveats: Clones that expanded after primary vaccination mostly reappeared after the booster (96% CD4, approximately 85% CD8).

As for this clonotype: The antigen is undetermined.

The germline CDR1 and CDR2 sequences are SQVTM and ANQGSEA. Losses at the gene ends were 5 bases for V and 5 bases for J; bases not matched to a gene: 8. This CDR3 is built from 14 residues. TCRdb redid the calling of the 5' RACE reads with MiXCR, one entry per CDR3 protein. This table has approximately 580,000 distinct CDR3 sequences, approximately 16% appearing once. The chain recombines TRBV29-1 with TRBJ2-5; 10 positions match TRBD1. The TCR originated in a young man who received the YFV17D yellow fever vaccine. Material: PBMCs, obtained about 5 days after the first yellow fever vaccination. The CDR3 sequence: CSVRDRGPGETQYF. The CDR3 DNA reads TGCAGCGTTCGAGACAGGGGGCCGGGGGAGACCCAGTACTTC.